The clone carrying this T cell receptor beta chain was counted a few times. Its target is not known. This entry comes from a study of beta chain features in type 1 diabetes. Study results and caveats: VDJ junctions from type 1 diabetes patients carried fewer insertions and larger deletions. Sequencing the cDNA could make cells with high TCR expression show up more than they should.

The CDR3 extends over 15 amino acids. Trimming cost V 2 bases and J 1 base, with 11 bases left between them. Germline loops: CDR1 MNHEY, CDR2 SMNVEV (reference sequence). Sequencing targeted expressed TCRB transcripts, as all isolated RNA had been reverse transcribed. About 3.6 million reads on average were seen across naive, central memory and regulatory T cell samples. Generated by immunoSEQ multiplex PCR, the TCRdb table keeps only in-frame clones and is missing some. The profile covers under 900,000 clones, with under 20% appearing a single time and about 0.02% taken by the ten largest. The chain has TRBV27 and TRBJ1-1; D gene ambiguous. The sample taken for sequencing was naive CD4+ T cells from blood. The source of this sequence is a woman between 18 and 30 years old in good health. The CDR3 sequence: CASSLRGRPNTEAFF. The CDR3 DNA sequence: TGTGCCAGCAGTTTAAGAGGACGGCCGAACACTGAAGCTTTCTTT.